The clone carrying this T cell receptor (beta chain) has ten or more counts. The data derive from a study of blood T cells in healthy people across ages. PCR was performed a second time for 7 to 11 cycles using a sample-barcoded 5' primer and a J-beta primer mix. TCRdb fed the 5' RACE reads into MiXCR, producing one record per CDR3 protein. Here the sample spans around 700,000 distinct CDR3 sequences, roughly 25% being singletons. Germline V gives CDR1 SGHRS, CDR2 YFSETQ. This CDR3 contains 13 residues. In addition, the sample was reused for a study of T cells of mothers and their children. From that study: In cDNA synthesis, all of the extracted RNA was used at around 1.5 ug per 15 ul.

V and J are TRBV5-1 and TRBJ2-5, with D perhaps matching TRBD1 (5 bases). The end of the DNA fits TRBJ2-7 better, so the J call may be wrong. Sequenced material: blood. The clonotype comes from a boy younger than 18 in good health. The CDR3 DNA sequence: TGCGCCAGCAGCAGAGACAGATACTACGAGCAGTACTTC. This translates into CASSRDRYYEQYF.